The T cell receptor beta chain under discussion was sequenced for a study of blood T cell repertoires in COVID-19. Background on the study: Donors in the United States, Italy and Spain gave samples during acute or convalescent COVID-19. T cells, B-cell-depleted T cells, or PBMCs supplied cDNA or gDNA.

In assigning cohorts, the study relied on participant-reported clinical history. Repertoires were generated with immunoSEQ multiplex PCR, while TCRdb's copy carries only in-frame clones and drops some. The sample carries roughly 210,000 clones, around 86% recorded once. The V gene's germline CDR1 is MNHEY and CDR2 SVGAGI. Trimming took off 7 bases at V and 4 bases at J, with 16 bases between the two ends. The CDR3 sequence is 14 residues long. The sequenced sample consisted of PBMCs or T cells enriched from blood (not recorded which). The clonotype comes from a man aged 25-45 years in a cohort exposed to, infected with or recovered from COVID-19 (not recorded which). The chain combines TRBV6-5 with TRBJ2-5; perhaps TRBD2 as D (5 bases). The CDR3 coding sequence is TGTGCCAGCACCAAAGGACGTGAGGGAGAGACCCAGTACTTC. Translated, it gives CASTKGREGETQYF.